The 13 T cell receptor beta chains given below trace back to one sample, sequenced in a study of vaccination and CD4 T cells after COVID-19. TCRdb fed the PCR reads into MiXCR, producing one record per CDR3 protein. Of under 20,000 distinct CDR3 sequences listed, around 62% are singletons. Sequenced here: CD4+ T cells from blood, sampled before SARS-CoV-2 vaccination. Receptors were obtained from a human donor who had recovered from COVID-19.

This clonotype has more than one count but fewer than ten. The chain has TRBV6-1 and TRBJ1-2, with a weak D call TRBD1 (6 bases). The CDR3 is made up of 19 amino acids. V was trimmed by 2 bases and J by 3 bases, leaving 25 bases between them. CDR1 is MNHNS and CDR2 is SASEGT in the germline V gene. The CDR3 nucleotides read TGTGCCAGCAGTGAAAGGCCGTCGAGCGGGGGCGGAGGTCACTATGGCTACACCTTC. Its protein product is CASSERPSSGGGGHYGYTF.

The rearrangement links TRBV5-3 to TRBJ2-3; 9 bases are a match to TRBD2. TRBV5-3 is annotated as an ORF whose role is uncertain. Trimming took 4 bases from V and 3 from J; bases not matched to a gene: 9. There are 16 residues in the CDR3. The CDR3 region is CARSAKLAGQTDTQYF. The CDR3 DNA reads as TGTGCCAGAAGCGCCAAACTAGCGGGCCAAACAGATACGCAGTATTTT.

The chain combines TRBV11-2 with TRBJ1-1; 7 bases align to TRBD1. V dropped 5 bases and J dropped 1; count of bases not matched to a gene: 10. CDR1 SGHAT and CDR2 FQNNGV come from the germline V gene. CDR3 size: 16 residues. CDR3 sequence reads: CASSQWRGRGNTEAFF. Written as DNA, the CDR3 is TGTGCCAGCAGCCAATGGAGGGGGCGGGGGAACACTGAAGCTTTCTTT. Based on the CDR3 plus reference TRBV11-2 and TRBJ1-1, the full variable domain is EAGVAQSPRYKIIEKRQSVAFWCNPISGHATLYWYQQILGQGPKLLIQFQNNGVVDDSQLPKDRFSAERLKGVDSTLKIQPAKLEDSAVYLCASSQWRGRGNTEAFFGQGTRLTVV.

The genes are TRBV20-1 and TRBJ2-7; D is unclear. The CDR3 is 12 residues long. Germline V lookup: CDR1 DFQATT, CDR2 SNEGSKA (reference sequence). V lost 2 bases and J 4 bases, leaving 9 bases between the germline ends. The CDR3 protein is CSARRRQYEQYF. The CDR3 region has the DNA TGCAGTGCTAGACGTCGGCAGTACGAGCAGTACTTC.

This sequence joins TRBV19 and TRBJ1-2; no clear D. Germline lookup yields CDR1 LNHDA and CDR2 SQIVND (reference sequence). CDR3 length equals 13 residues. V gave up 3 bases and J gave up 2 bases, with 7 bases separating them. The CDR3 loop reads CASSMKANYGYTF. The CDR3 DNA is TGTGCCAGTAGTATGAAGGCCAACTATGGCTACACCTTC.

This rearrangement joins TRBV9 to TRBJ2-7, with 10 bases lining up with TRBD1. This CDR3 is built from 14 residues. V lost 0 bases and J lost 4; bases outside the gene matches: 1. Germline V gene sequence: CDR1 SGDLS, CDR2 YYNGEE. For the CDR3, the DNA is TGTGCCAGCAGCGTAGAGGACAGGGGGTACGAGCAGTACTTC. Translated, it gives CASSVEDRGYEQYF.

The genes are TRBV7-9 and TRBJ2-7; either TRBD1 or TRBD2 may supply D (5 bases each). The CDR3 totals 17 residues. Germline-derived CDR1 and CDR2 are SEHNR and FQNEAQ (reference sequence). Trimming left V 1 base short and J 6 bases short, with 22 bases between. The CDR3 DNA reads TGTGCCAGCAGCTTAGGGACCCTCCGGACACGGGGTATCGAGCAGTACTTC. Translated, it gives CASSLGTLRTRGIEQYF.

The chain recombines TRBV6-2 or TRBV6-3 with TRBJ2-1, with TRBD2 identical over 9 bases. Germline loops: CDR1 MNHEY, CDR2 SVGEGT. Losses at the gene ends were 7 bases for V and 8 bases for J; bases not matched to a gene: 9. The CDR3 length is 14 residues. The CDR3 loop is CASMASGIFDEQFF. The CDR3 DNA reads TGTGCCAGCATGGCTAGCGGGATATTTGATGAGCAGTTCTTC.

This clonotype was recorded a few times. This rearrangement joins TRBV15 to TRBJ2-2; no definite D call. CDR3 length: 16 residues. Germline CDR1 and CDR2: LNHNV and YYDKDF (reference sequence). V was shortened by 0 bases and J by 7 bases, with 15 bases between the two germline ends. CDR3 bases: TGTGCCACCAGCAGAGATCTTGAGGTTTGGGGCGGGGAGCTGTTTTTT. This codes for CATSRDLEVWGGELFF.

The chain is built from TRBV11-2 and TRBJ2-7, with no clear D. Germline-derived CDR1 and CDR2 are SGHAT and FQNNGV. V was trimmed by 2 bases and J by 4 bases, leaving 6 bases between them. The CDR3 spans 12 residues. CDR3 bases: TGTGCCAGCAGCTTACCTAGTTACGAGCAGTACTTC. It translates to CASSLPSYEQYF.

The V gene is TRBV20-1, the J gene TRBJ1-5, with 11 bases that match TRBD1. This CDR3 comprises 17 residues. CDR1 is DFQATT and CDR2 is SNEGSKA in the germline V gene (reference sequence). V dropped 2 bases and J dropped 3; count of bases not matched to a gene: 9. The CDR3 DNA reads as TGCAGTGCTAGAAGGACAGGGGGCCTCGAATACAATCAGCCCCAGCATTTT. As protein: CSARRTGGLEYNQPQHF.

The CDR3 DNA reads as TGTGCCAGCAGTTACGCGGAGAACACTGAAGCTTTCTTT. Translated: CASSYAENTEAFF. The chain joins TRBV6-2 or TRBV6-3 to TRBJ1-1, with no clear D. V lost 2 bases and J lost 1, with 5 bases in between. The CDR3 runs 13 residues. From germline, CDR1 is MNHEY and CDR2 SVGEGT.

The chain joins TRBV6-1 to TRBJ1-2; 9 nucleotides line up with TRBD1. The CDR3 covers 14 residues. V gave up 5 bases and J gave up 6 bases; unmatched junction bases: 7. CDR1 and CDR2 from the germline V gene are MNHNS and SASEGT. The chain's CDR3 is CASSTRGQGDGYTF. In nucleotides, the CDR3 is TGTGCCAGCAGTACCCGGGGACAGGGCGATGGCTACACCTTC.